The TCR beta chain under discussion was sequenced for a study of cytomegalovirus exposure and HLA in healthy donors. The PCR was carried out with 60 Vbeta primers and 13 Jbeta primers. Here immunoSEQ multiplex PCR was the method, and the copy in TCRdb shows in-frame clones only, minus some. The data show roughly 130,000 clones, more than 60% seen once. Losses at the gene ends were 7 bases for V and 6 bases for J; bases not matched to a gene: 12. This CDR3 comprises 15 residues. From germline, CDR1 is LNHDA and CDR2 SQIVND (reference sequence). The chain couples TRBV19 to TRBJ2-3; the match to TRBD1 covers 8 bases. The specimen was PBMCs. This clonotype originated in a woman aged 45-65 years in good health and CMV-seropositive. CDR3 DNA sequence: TGTGCCAGTATAGAATTTGGACAGGGAAAGGATACGCAGTATTTT. It codes for CASIEFGQGKDTQYF.